Listed below are T cell receptor beta chains from one sample, sequenced in a study of post-analysis software for immune sequencing data. A single record per CDR3 protein comes from TCRdb applying MiXCR to the PCR reads. The repertoire holds about 680,000 distinct CDR3 sequences, with approximately 60% as singletons. Sequencing was done on a sample of blood. The receptors stem from a girl aged 2 to 9 with multiple sclerosis. Each CDR3 is given with its conserved first and last residue. A D gene is named only where the DNA matches it firmly. The listing skips clone size in some rows; elsewhere it reads once, few, many or a size class.

D,V,J,size,CDR3,DNA
TRBD2,TRBV28,TRBJ2-1,-,CASSALPGLAGPHEQFF,TGTGCCAGCAGTGCCTTGCCGGGACTAGCGGGGCCCCATGAGCAGTTCTTC
TRBD1,TRBV6-5,TRBJ2-1,-,CASSYSREPGTGDNEQFF,TGTGCCAGCAGTTACTCGAGGGAGCCCGGGACAGGGGACAATGAGCAGTTCTTC
-,TRBV7-8,TRBJ2-4,-,CASSLVVGLAKNIQYF,TGTGCCAGCAGCTTAGTGGTCGGATTAGCCAAAAACATTCAGTACTTC
-,TRBV20-1,TRBJ1-5,-,CSASEGALRQPQHF,TGCAGTGCTAGTGAAGGGGCCCTAAGGCAGCCCCAGCATTTT
-,TRBV3-1,TRBJ2-7,-,CASSQVSGYEQYF,TGTGCCAGCAGCCAAGTTTCCGGATATGAGCAGTACTTC
TRBD1,TRBV6-5,TRBJ1-2,few,CASSPRTGGGGYGYTF,TGTGCCAGCAGTCCCCGGACAGGGGGCGGCGGCTATGGCTACACCTTC
TRBD1,TRBV29-1,TRBJ2-5,-,CSVGEGAPAQETQYF,TGCAGCGTTGGAGAGGGGGCACCTGCTCAAGAGACCCAGTACTTC
TRBD1,TRBV20-1,TRBJ2-7,-,CSARLIGDSSYEQYF,TGCAGTGCTAGACTAATAGGGGACAGCTCCTACGAGCAGTACTTC
-,TRBV27,TRBJ2-1,-,CASSFGDLMGNEQFF,TGTGCCAGCAGTTTTGGAGACCTGATGGGTAATGAGCAGTTCTTC
-,TRBV27,TRBJ2-3,-,CASRIRGVTDTQYF,TGTGCCAGCAGGATCAGAGGCGTCACAGATACGCAGTATTTT
TRBD1,TRBV24-1,TRBJ2-1,-,CATSDSSGDRANEQFF,TGTGCCACCAGTGACAGCTCAGGGGACAGGGCCAATGAGCAGTTCTTC
TRBD2,TRBV15,TRBJ2-1,-,CATSRDPASGAYNEQFF,TGTGCCACCAGCAGAGATCCCGCTAGCGGGGCCTACAATGAGCAGTTCTTC
-,TRBV6-5,TRBJ1-2,-,CASSYTQNYGYTF,TGTGCCAGCAGTTACACGCAGAACTATGGCTACACCTTC
TRBD1,TRBV7-9,TRBJ2-7,-,CASSTPPGQPYEQYF,TGTGCCAGCAGCACCCCCCCGGGACAGCCGTACGAGCAGTACTTC
-,TRBV29-1,TRBJ1-2,-,CSVGGLWLNGYTF,TGCAGCGTCGGGGGCCTGTGGTTGAATGGCTACACCTTC
TRBD1,TRBV7-9,TRBJ2-1,-,CASSLEDRVYGDEQFF,TGTGCCAGCAGCTTAGAAGACAGGGTTTACGGGGATGAGCAGTTCTTC
-,TRBV12-3/TRBV12-4,TRBJ1-2,-,CASSPNVRGDYTF,TGTGCCAGCAGTCCCAATGTAAGGGGGGACTACACCTTC
TRBD2,TRBV6-5,TRBJ2-1,few,CASSYSAGVDEQFF,TGTGCCAGCAGTTATTCAGCGGGGGTGGATGAGCAGTTCTTC
TRBD1,TRBV25-1,TRBJ1-4,-,CASSEHETGGRSEKLFF,TGTGCCAGCAGTGAACATGAGACAGGGGGCCGGAGTGAAAAACTGTTTTTT
-,TRBV7-9,TRBJ1-2,-,CASSLSGVGYTF,TGTGCCAGCAGCCTCAGTGGGGTCGGCTACACCTTC
TRBD1,TRBV20-1,TRBJ1-6,-,CSAPITGTANSPLHF,TGCAGTGCTCCCATCACCGGGACAGCGAATTCGCCCCTCCACTTT
TRBD1,TRBV6-5,TRBJ2-1,-,CASSSTGPKEQFF,TGTGCCAGCAGTTCGACAGGGCCGAAGGAGCAGTTCTTC
TRBD1,TRBV4-2,TRBJ1-6,once,CASSQANRGHIHF,TGTGCCAGCAGCCAAGCAAACAGGGGCCATATCCACTTT
TRBD2,TRBV5-6,TRBJ2-3,few,CASSLSSGNTDTQYF,TGTGCCAGCAGCTTGTCTAGCGGGAACACAGATACGCAGTATTTT
TRBD2,TRBV4-2,TRBJ2-7,-,CASSQQAGAVSYEQYF,TGTGCCAGCAGCCAACAAGCGGGAGCCGTGTCCTACGAGCAGTACTTC
TRBD2,TRBV6-5,TRBJ2-1,-,CASDPLAGVGNEQFF,TGTGCCAGCGACCCACTAGCGGGAGTGGGTAATGAGCAGTTCTTC
-,TRBV4-3,TRBJ2-1,-,CASSLDSVRGDEQFF,TGCGCCAGCAGCCTAGACTCAGTCAGGGGCGATGAGCAGTTCTTC
-,TRBV20-1,TRBJ2-3,-,CSARGHGLRGDTQYF,TGCAGTGCTAGAGGGCACGGGCTGCGGGGAGATACGCAGTATTTT
-,TRBV29-1,TRBJ2-5,-,CSVDGRQETQYF,TGCAGCGTTGATGGCAGGCAAGAGACCCAGTACTTC
-,TRBV7-3,TRBJ2-1,few,CASSAGGPEQFF,TGTGCCAGCAGCGCCGGGGGTCCTGAGCAGTTCTTC
TRBD2,TRBV5-1,TRBJ2-3,once,CASSGGSDYNTDTQYF,TGCGCCAGCAGCGGCGGGAGCGACTACAACACAGATACGCAGTATTTT
TRBD1,TRBV2,TRBJ2-5,-,CASHRQGGETQYF,TGTGCCAGCCACAGACAGGGCGGGGAGACCCAGTACTTC
TRBD1,TRBV20-1,TRBJ1-4,-,CSASKGALNEKLFF,TGCAGTGCTAGCAAGGGGGCTTTAAATGAAAAACTGTTTTTT
-,TRBV9,TRBJ2-1,-,CASSVAGAGNEQFF,TGTGCCAGCAGCGTAGCGGGAGCCGGCAATGAGCAGTTCTTC
-,TRBV11-1,TRBJ2-5,-,CASSKHLLGAQETQYF,TGTGCCAGCAGCAAACATCTGCTGGGGGCCCAAGAGACCCAGTACTTC
-,TRBV20-1,TRBJ1-1,-,CSARRGAGSTEAFF,TGCAGTGCTAGGCGTGGGGCGGGTTCCACTGAAGCTTTCTTT
TRBD2,TRBV7-9,TRBJ2-1,few,CASSFGEGLYNEQFF,TGTGCCAGCAGCTTCGGGGAGGGCCTCTACAATGAGCAGTTCTTC
-,TRBV7-2,TRBJ2-5,-,CASSPRTSVGETQYF,TGTGCCAGCAGCCCCCGAACTAGTGTCGGAGAGACCCAGTACTTC
-,TRBV20-1,TRBJ2-5,-,CSARTLGQETQYF,TGCAGTGCTAGAACTTTGGGGCAAGAGACCCAGTACTTC
TRBD2,TRBV3-1,TRBJ2-5,-,CASSQASGGETQYF,TGTGCCAGCAGCCAAGCCAGCGGGGGCGAGACCCAGTACTTC
-,TRBV6-5,TRBJ2-3,-,CASRGQSGGTDTQYF,TGTGCCAGCAGAGGACAGTCGGGAGGCACAGATACGCAGTATTTT
-,TRBV9,TRBJ2-5,few,CASSVGQETQYF,TGTGCCAGCAGCGTAGGCCAAGAGACCCAGTACTTC
-,TRBV30,TRBJ1-4,-,CASLATNEKLFF,TGTGCCAGTCTAGCAACTAATGAAAAACTGTTTTTT
-,TRBV6-2/TRBV6-3,TRBJ1-1,-,CASSYPGGTEAFF,TGTGCCAGCAGTTATCCGGGGGGGACTGAAGCTTTCTTT
TRBD2,TRBV24-1,TRBJ2-5,-,CATSDWSGGQETQYF,TGTGCCACCAGTGATTGGTCGGGGGGGCAAGAGACCCAGTACTTC
-,TRBV21-1,TRBJ2-7,-,CASSKAEGLRDSGYYEQYF,TGTGCCAGCAGTAAAGCGGAGGGATTAAGAGACTCCGGGTACTACGAGCAGTACTTC
-,TRBV5-1,TRBJ2-5,-,CASKDFNQETQYF,TGCGCCAGCAAGGACTTCAACCAAGAGACCCAGTACTTC
-,TRBV12-3/TRBV12-4,TRBJ1-5,-,CASSSRRNNQPQHF,TGTGCCAGCAGTTCCCGACGGAATAATCAGCCCCAGCATTTT
TRBD1,TRBV12-3/TRBV12-4,TRBJ1-1,-,CASRGQGDTEAFF,TGTGCCAGCAGAGGACAGGGTGACACTGAAGCTTTCTTT
TRBD1,TRBV6-5,TRBJ2-7,-,CASSLDRGLYEQYF,TGTGCCAGCAGTTTGGACAGGGGCCTCTACGAGCAGTACTTC
-,TRBV12-3/TRBV12-4,TRBJ2-7,-,CASSLGQSLHEQYF,TGTGCCAGCAGTTTGGGCCAGAGCCTCCACGAGCAGTACTTC
-,TRBV5-1,TRBJ1-1,-,CASSLVTYSTEAFF,TGCGCCAGCAGCTTGGTCACCTACAGCACTGAAGCTTTCTTT
-,TRBV7-2,TRBJ1-1,-,CASSLAQGGPTEAFF,TGTGCCAGCAGCTTAGCCCAGGGAGGGCCGACTGAAGCTTTCTTT
TRBD1,TRBV18,TRBJ1-4,-,CASSPGQGAEKLFF,TGTGCCAGCTCACCCGGACAGGGGGCCGAAAAACTGTTTTTT